The next 21 T cell receptor beta chains were all read from a single sample in a study of cytomegalovirus exposure and HLA in healthy donors. The primer mix had 60 Vbeta and 13 Jbeta primers. Clones were sequenced by immunoSEQ multiplex PCR, and TCRdb holds only the in-frame ones, with some missing. The sample consists of 100,000 or so clones, around 78% of them appearing once. Source material: PBMCs. These receptors all stem from a man in his forties in good health and CMV-seronegative.

The chain combines TRBV14 with TRBJ1-3; no definite D call. The CDR3 totals 15 residues. Trimming stripped 3 bases from V and 2 bases from J, with 11 bases between. CDR1 and CDR2 (germline): SGHDN, FVKESK. In DNA, the CDR3 is TGTGCCAGCAGCCAGGTGCACGGTACTGGAAACACCATATATTTT. It codes for CASSQVHGTGNTIYF.

Regarding this clone: One end of the junction does not line up with germline, which may come from a read error. The chain combines TRBV2 with TRBJ2-2, with a weak D call TRBD2 (6 bases). This CDR3 has 13 residues. CDR1 is SNHLY, CDR2 FYNNEI, per germline. The CDR3 DNA follows: TGTGCCAGCAGGTGGGCGCGGGACCGGGGAGCTGTTTTT. This gives the protein CASRWARDRGAVF.

This clone was seen once. J is TRBJ2-7 and V is TRBV9; D not resolved. In germline, CDR1 is SGDLS, CDR2 YYNGEE. Trimming left V 0 bases short and J 7 bases short, with 11 bases between. CDR3 size: 13 residues. DNA for the CDR3: TGTGCCAGCAGCGTAGCTCCGTTGAGGGAGCAGTACTTC. Protein product: CASSVAPLREQYF. The variable domain in full, completed from reference TRBV9 and TRBJ2-7, reads DSGVTQTPKHLITATGQRVTLRCSPRSGDLSVYWYQQSLDQGLQFLIQYYNGEERAKGNILERFSAQQFPDLHSELNLSSLELGDSALYFCASSVAPLREQYFGPGTRLTVT.

This rearrangement joins TRBV14 to TRBJ1-1, with 10 nucleotides matching TRBD1. The CDR3 runs to 17 residues. V dropped 4 bases and J dropped 0; count of bases not matched to a gene: 8. The germline V gene has CDR1 SGHDN and CDR2 FVKESK. CDR3 protein: CASSPYWDRGLNTEAFF. The CDR3 nucleotides read TGTGCCAGCAGCCCATACTGGGACAGGGGTCTGAACACTGAAGCTTTCTTT.

The chain employs TRBV27 and TRBJ1-2, with 9 bases matching TRBD1. CDR1 and CDR2 (germline): MNHEY, SMNVEV (reference sequence). V shed 2 bases and J 8 bases; nucleotides not matched to a gene: 6. The CDR3 is made up of 14 amino acids. The CDR3 sequence: CASSLTGGAEGYTF. The CDR3 DNA reads TGTGCCAGCAGTTTAACAGGGGGCGCAGAGGGCTACACCTTC.

This sequence joins TRBV2 and TRBJ1-4, with a weak D call TRBD1 (5 bases). V was pared by 6 bases and J by 0 bases, with 29 bases between. Germline CDR1 SNHLY, CDR2 FYNNEI. The CDR3 is 21 residues long. Here the CDR3 DNA reads TGTGCCAGCAGGAAGGATCTAACAGGTTGGCGGAGGGAAGCAACTAATGAAAAACTGTTTTTT. Its protein product is CASRKDLTGWRREATNEKLFF.

This chain connects TRBV29-1 to TRBJ2-7; D is possibly TRBD2 (6 bases). Germline V gene lookup returns CDR1 SQVTM and CDR2 ANQGSEA. This CDR3 spans 10 amino acids. V lost 5 bases to trimming and J lost 6 bases, with 8 bases between them. The CDR3: CSVLATEQYF. CDR3 DNA: TGCAGCGTTCTAGCGACCGAGCAGTACTTC.

The gene calls are TRBV7-3 and TRBJ2-7; 7 bases map to TRBD2. CDR3 length equals 14 residues. V gave up 2 bases and J gave up 5 bases; unmatched junction bases: 6. Germline-derived CDR1 and CDR2 are SGHTA and FQGTGA. CDR3 sequence: CASSLLGGDDEQYF. CDR3 bases: TGTGCCAGCAGCTTATTGGGAGGGGACGACGAGCAGTACTTC.

The rearrangement joins TRBV5-1 to TRBJ1-2; D gene uncertain. CDR1 SGHRS and CDR2 YFSETQ come from the germline V gene. V lost 5 bases and J lost 8, with 13 bases in between. The CDR3 consists of 12 residues. The CDR3 spells CASSPHNVGYTF. In DNA form, the CDR3 reads TGCGCCAGCAGTCCACACAATGTGGGCTACACCTTC.

V gene TRBV7-2 combines with J gene TRBJ1-4, with no clear D. Germline CDR1 is SGHTA and CDR2 is FQGNSA. With 1 base removed from V and 6 bases from J, the gap between germline ends came to 6 bases. The length of the CDR3 is 13 residues. CDR3 DNA sequence: TGTGCCAGCAGCTTAGAGCGGGATGAAAAACTGTTTTTT. This codes for CASSLERDEKLFF.

The V gene is TRBV30, the J gene TRBJ1-1; unclear D gene. V was pared by 1 base and J by 10 bases, with 16 bases between. The V gene's germline CDR1 is GTSNPN and CDR2 SVGIG (reference sequence). The CDR3 totals 13 residues. This CDR3 reads CAWSADPGMIAFF. CDR3 sequence (DNA): TGTGCCTGGAGTGCCGACCCGGGTATGATAGCTTTCTTT.

The chain uses TRBV5-1 and TRBJ2-7, with D perhaps matching TRBD2 (6 bases). The germline V and J ends were trimmed by 5 bases and 0 bases, with 15 bases remaining between them. This CDR3 region has 15 residues. The V gene's germline CDR1 is SGHRS and CDR2 YFSETQ. The CDR3 nucleotides are TGCGCCAGCAGTCCCAGGGTAGCGGACTCCTACGAGCAGTACTTC. This encodes CASSPRVADSYEQYF.

V is TRBV5-1 and J is TRBJ1-1; the D is unclear. Germline loops: CDR1 SGHRS, CDR2 YFSETQ. V was trimmed by 1 base and J by 1 base, leaving 5 bases between them. The CDR3 spans 13 residues. CDR3 nucleotides: TGCGCCAGCAGCTTGCTCAGGAACACTGAAGCTTTCTTT. Amino acid sequence: CASSLLRNTEAFF.

This sequence joins TRBV7-3 and TRBJ2-3; 7 bases match TRBD1. The CDR3 runs 12 residues. Germline CDR1 and CDR2: SGHTA and FQGTGA. Trimming took 5 bases from V and 6 from J; bases not matched to a gene: 2. CDR3 coding DNA: TGTGCCAGCAGCCCGGACAGGGATACGCAGTATTTT. Translating gives CASSPDRDTQYF.

The V gene is TRBV7-9, the J gene TRBJ2-5; 9 positions agree with TRBD1. The germline V gene has CDR1 SEHNR and CDR2 FQNEAQ (reference sequence). The J segment lost 12 bases and the V segment lost 4 bases, leaving 3 bases of the junction unmatched. The CDR3 runs 11 residues. The DNA of the CDR3 is TGTGCCAGCAGCTGGACAGGGGAGGAGTACTTC. This gives the protein CASSWTGEEYF. Complete variable domain (other parts from reference TRBV7-9 and TRBJ2-5): DTGVSQNPRHKITKRGQNVTFRCDPISEHNRLYWYRQTLGQGPEFLTYFQNEAQLEKSRLLSDRFSAERPKGSFSTLEIQRTEQGDSAMYLCASSWTGEEYFGPGTRLLVL.

The chain is built from TRBV29-1 and TRBJ1-1, with D uncertain. The germline gives CDR1 SQVTM, CDR2 ANQGSEA. CDR3 length equals 13 residues. The V end lost 2 bases, the J end lost 1 base, and 8 bases lay between the germline ends. In DNA, the CDR3 is TGCAGCGTTGAATCAGGAGGGAACACTGAAGCTTTCTTT. Its protein product is CSVESGGNTEAFF.

This clone showed up just a few times. The chain is built from TRBV7-2 and TRBJ1-4; TRBD1 aligns across 11 bases. The germline V gene encodes CDR1 SGHTA and CDR2 FQGNSA. CDR3 length equals 15 residues. J was trimmed by 8 bases and V by 4 bases; bases with no gene match: 6. The CDR3 coding sequence is TGTGCCAGCAGCTGGGACAGGGGGATTACGGAAAAACTGTTTTTT. Protein product: CASSWDRGITEKLFF. Combining the CDR3 with reference TRBV7-2 and TRBJ1-4 gives the whole variable domain GAGVSQSPSNKVTEKGKDVELRCDPISGHTALYWYRQSLGQGLEFLIYFQGNSAPDKSGLPSDRFSAERTGGSVSTLTIQRTQQEDSAVYLCASSWDRGITEKLFFGSGTQLSVL.

V is TRBV19 and J is TRBJ2-2; TRBD2 is a possible D gene (5 bases). The length of the CDR3 is 15 residues. V gave up 3 bases and J gave up 5 bases, with 13 bases separating them. Germline-derived CDR1 and CDR2 are LNHDA and SQIVND (reference sequence). The CDR3, as DNA: TGTGCCAGTAGTATCTATGAGGGAAGAACCGGGGAGCTGTTTTTT. Translated, it gives CASSIYEGRTGELFF. The whole variable domain, remainder taken from reference TRBV19 and TRBJ2-2, is DGGITQSPKYLFRKEGQNVTLSCEQNLNHDAMYWYRQDPGQGLRLIYYSQIVNDFQKGDIAEGYSVSREKKESFPLTVTSAQKNPTAFYLCASSIYEGRTGELFFGEGSRLTVL.

The chain employs TRBV9 and TRBJ1-1; 7 bases match TRBD1. The germline gives CDR1 SGDLS, CDR2 YYNGEE. V lost 3 bases to trimming and J lost 5 bases; unmatched junction nucleotides: 4. The CDR3 sequence is 13 residues long. CDR3 sequence reads: CASSATGRTEAFF. Written as DNA, the CDR3 is TGTGCCAGCAGCGCGACAGGGAGGACTGAAGCTTTCTTT.

The chain is built from TRBV29-1 and TRBJ1-2; 7 nucleotides match TRBD1. Per the germline V gene, CDR1 is SQVTM and CDR2 is ANQGSEA. The CDR3 is 11 residues long. V was clipped by 7 bases and J by 6 bases; unmatched bases: 5. CDR3 region: CSGPTGNGYTF. CDR3 in DNA: TGCAGCGGTCCGACAGGGAATGGCTACACCTTC.

The CDR3 loop reads CASSPDSYGYTF. The DNA for the CDR3 is TGTGCCAGTAGTCCCGACAGCTATGGCTACACCTTC. The rearrangement uses TRBV19 and TRBJ1-2; D is possibly TRBD1 (5 bases). V lost 5 bases to trimming and J lost 4 bases, with 8 bases between them. The CDR3 has 12 residues. Germline lookup yields CDR1 LNHDA and CDR2 SQIVND (reference sequence).